This TCR beta chain was found in a study of blood T cell repertoires in COVID-19. Study details: Researchers got acute and convalescent COVID-19 samples from the United States, Italy and Spain. T cells, B-cell-depleted T cells, or PBMCs provided the cDNA or gDNA that served as material.

Original handling: Quantification of nucleated cells was approximated via reference gene primer amplification. Method: immunoSEQ multiplex PCR; TCRdb's copy keeps in-frame clones and lacks some. The DNA was the basis for D and trimming; V, J and clone size are from that table. The table shows fewer than 30,000 clones, with approximately 83% occurring only once. Seattle patient enrollment occurred during active infection, with longitudinal follow-up thereafter. Trimming took off 0 bases at V and 0 bases at J, with 9 bases between the two ends. The CDR3 contains 15 residues. The germline gives CDR1 KGHSH, CDR2 LQKENI.

The source is a woman of 80 years or more with COVID-19, enrolled during active disease. This sequence joins TRBV18 and TRBJ2-7; TRBD1 is a possible D gene (5 bases). The source material was peripheral blood. The CDR3: CASSPPHRSSYEQYF. DNA for the CDR3: TGTGCCAGCTCACCACCTCACAGGAGCTCCTACGAGCAGTACTTC.